Shown below are 29 T cell receptor beta chains from a single sample sequenced in a study of beta chain features in type 1 diabetes. Expressed TCRB transcripts were sequenced because the isolated RNA had all been reverse transcribed beforehand. Profiling relied on immunoSEQ multiplex PCR, and the TCRdb table lists in-frame clones only, not all of them. Among about 360,000 clones listed, 10% to 15% were seen once. Input material: naive CD4+ T cells from blood. These receptor sequences come from a man younger than 35 in good health.

This chain links TRBV5-4 with TRBJ1-1; 8 bases map to TRBD1. CDR1 and CDR2 from the germline V gene are SGHNT and YYREEE (reference sequence). V shed 0 bases, J shed 1 base, and the junction held 2 bases outside the gene matches. The CDR3 sequence is 15 residues long. CDR3 loop: CASSLETGANTEAFF. CDR3 sequence (DNA): TGTGCCAGCAGCTTGGAGACAGGGGCGAACACTGAAGCTTTCTTT.

The chain links TRBV2 to TRBJ2-3; D not resolved. CDR1 and CDR2 from the germline V gene are SNHLY and FYNNEI. The CDR3 runs 9 residues. V lost 10 bases to trimming and J lost 5 bases, with 4 bases between them. The CDR3 here is CANKDTQYF. CDR3 coding DNA: TGTGCCAACAAAGATACGCAGTATTTT. Using reference TRBV2 and TRBJ2-3 for the parts outside the CDR3, the full variable domain is EPEVTQTPSHQVTQMGQEVILRCVPISNHLYFYWYRQILGQKVEFLVSFYNNEISEKSEIFDDQFSVERPDGSNFTLKIRSTKLEDSAMYFCANKDTQYFGPGTRLTVL.

V is TRBV5-1 and J is TRBJ2-7; TRBD2 aligns across 12 bases. The trim removed 1 base at V and 3 bases at J, leaving 5 bases unmatched. This CDR3 spans 16 amino acids. Germline CDR1 reads SGHRS; CDR2 reads YFSETQ. The CDR3 nucleotides read TGCGCCAGCAGCTTGAAAAGACTAGCGGGAGACTACGAGCAGTACTTC. This codes for CASSLKRLAGDYEQYF.

This clone occurred a few times. The chain is built from TRBV7-9 and TRBJ2-1; 13 bases agree with TRBD2. Germline lookup yields CDR1 SEHNR and CDR2 FQNEAQ (reference sequence). The CDR3 spans 16 residues. V was pared by 3 bases and J by 3 bases, with 2 bases of the junction left unmatched. This chain's CDR3 is CASSLGLAGYYNEQFF. In nucleotides, the CDR3 is TGTGCCAGCAGCTTGGGACTAGCGGGATACTACAATGAGCAGTTCTTC.

This sequence joins TRBV27 and TRBJ2-6; TRBD1 might be the D (5 bases). The V end was cut by 3 bases, the J end by 0 bases, with 15 bases between. The germline V gene has CDR1 MNHEY and CDR2 SMNVEV (reference sequence). This CDR3 contains 18 residues. Here the CDR3 reads CASSLWQGKSSGANVLTF. As DNA, the CDR3 is TGTGCCAGCAGTTTGTGGCAGGGCAAAAGCTCTGGGGCCAACGTCCTGACTTTC.

The J gene is TRBJ1-2, the V gene TRBV19; 7 nucleotides align to TRBD1. Germline lookup yields CDR1 LNHDA and CDR2 SQIVND (reference sequence). The CDR3 length is 14 residues. Trimming took 6 bases from V and 2 from J; bases not matched to a gene: 6. The CDR3 DNA follows: TGTGCCAGTAGGAAGACAGGGACAAACTATGGCTACACCTTC. Amino acid sequence: CASRKTGTNYGYTF.

This clone was seen more than once but under ten times. The chain carries TRBV7-3 and TRBJ2-7; TRBD2 might be the D (6 bases). The CDR3 loop spans 14 amino acids. The V and J ends lost 3 bases and 7 bases respectively, with 16 bases between them. Germline CDR1 and CDR2: SGHTA and FQGTGA. The CDR3 DNA sequence: TGTGCCAGCAGCTTCTCCGGGAGTTCGAAAGAGCAGTACTTC. It translates to CASSFSGSSKEQYF. The full variable domain, with the rest looked up from reference TRBV7-3 and TRBJ2-7, is GAGVSQTPSNKVTEKGKYVELRCDPISGHTALYWYRQSLGQGPEFLIYFQGTGAADDSGLPNDRFFAVRPEGSVSTLKIQRTERGDSAVYLCASSFSGSSKEQYFGPGTRLTVT.

The sample holds a few counts of this clone. The genes are TRBV4-2 and TRBJ2-1, with 13 bases lining up with TRBD2. CDR1 is LGHNA and CDR2 is YNFKEQ in the germline V gene. Losses at the gene ends were 4 bases for V and 7 bases for J; bases not matched to a gene: 4. The CDR3 consists of 15 residues. CDR3 bases: TGTGCCAGCAGCCCGGGGACTAGCGGGATAAATGAGCAGTTCTTC. Protein product: CASSPGTSGINEQFF.

This rearrangement joins TRBV30 to TRBJ2-7; D may be TRBD1 (5 bases). V gave up 4 bases and J gave up 5 bases, with 12 bases separating them. The V gene's germline CDR1 is GTSNPN and CDR2 SVGIG (reference sequence). The length of the CDR3 is 12 residues. The chain's CDR3 is CAWNSGRDEQYF. The CDR3 DNA reads TGTGCCTGGAACTCGGGCAGGGACGAGCAGTACTTC. The variable domain in full, with the rest retrieved from reference TRBV30 and TRBJ2-7, is SQTIHQWPATLVQPVGSPLSLECTVEGTSNPNLYWYRQAAGRGLQLLFYSVGIGQISSEVPQNLSASRPQDRQFILSSKKLLLSDSGFYLCAWNSGRDEQYFGPGTRLTVT.

The chain is built from TRBV7-8 and TRBJ2-5, with 12 bases fitting TRBD2. Germline V lookup: CDR1 SGHVS, CDR2 FQNEAQ. The ends lost 8 bases at V and 4 bases at J; junction bases unmatched: 8. This CDR3 has 15 residues. The CDR3 region has the DNA TGTGCCAGCTACCCTAGCGGGAGGGCCGTAGAGACCCAGTACTTC. It encodes CASYPSGRAVETQYF.

V usage is TRBV14 and J usage is TRBJ1-5; D is unresolved. CDR1 is SGHDN and CDR2 is FVKESK in the germline V gene. There are 17 residues in the CDR3. The germline V and J ends were trimmed by 1 base and 0 bases, with 13 bases remaining between them. The CDR3 spells CASSQGNTAYSNQPQHF. The CDR3 nucleotides are TGTGCCAGCAGCCAAGGAAACACAGCTTATAGCAATCAGCCCCAGCATTTT.

As to this clone: The same CDR3 can be traced to other DNA sequences in this sample. This chain connects TRBV6-5 to TRBJ2-5, with a tentative D call TRBD2 (5 bases). This CDR3 comprises 13 residues. Trimming removed 2 bases from V and 2 bases from J, with 6 bases in between. Germline assignment: CDR1 MNHEY and CDR2 SVGAGI. The DNA of the CDR3 is TGTGCCAGCAGTTACGGACTTCAAGAGACCCAGTACTTC. Its translation is CASSYGLQETQYF.

This clone was detected only a few times. The genes are TRBV14 and TRBJ2-7; 7 bases are shared with TRBD2. The CDR3 consists of 14 residues. The germline V gene encodes CDR1 SGHDN and CDR2 FVKESK. After removal of 4 bases from V and 2 bases from J, the junction contained 5 bases not matched to a gene. CDR3 in amino acids: CASSPSGVTYEQYF. The CDR3 nucleotides read TGTGCCAGCAGCCCAAGCGGGGTGACCTACGAGCAGTACTTC.

V is TRBV7-9 and J is TRBJ2-2, with a possible D match to TRBD2 (6 bases). CDR3 length: 15 residues. The germline gives CDR1 SEHNR, CDR2 FQNEAQ (reference sequence). V dropped 8 bases and J dropped 0 bases, with 13 bases sitting between them. CDR3 coding DNA: TGTGCCAGCCTCCCTGGGGAGGCGAACACCGGGGAGCTGTTTTTT. Translation gives CASLPGEANTGELFF.

Turning to this clone: The identical CDR3 is also encoded by other nucleotide sequences in the sample. V usage is TRBV5-1 and J usage is TRBJ1-1; D gene uncertain. The V gene's germline CDR1 is SGHRS and CDR2 YFSETQ. This CDR3 has 13 amino acids. V lost 2 bases to trimming and J lost 1 base, with 6 bases between them. CDR3 DNA: TGCGCCAGCAGCTTCACAGAGAACACTGAAGCTTTCTTT. Its protein product is CASSFTENTEAFF.

The CDR3 loop reads CASSLISATNEKLFF. The DNA for the CDR3 is TGTGCCAGCAGCTTAATCAGTGCAACTAATGAAAAACTGTTTTTT. The genes are TRBV7-8 and TRBJ1-4; D is unclear. This CDR3 spans 15 amino acids. Between the trimmed V and J ends, which lost 2 bases and 0 bases, there was a span of 7 bases. In germline, CDR1 is SGHVS, CDR2 FQNEAQ.

The V call is TRBV30, the J call TRBJ2-2; D is unclear. The V and J ends lost 7 bases and 0 bases respectively, with 12 bases between them. The V gene's germline CDR1 is GTSNPN and CDR2 SVGIG (reference sequence). The CDR3 consists of 14 residues. This CDR3 reads CASSYQANTGELFF. CDR3 nucleotides: TGTGCCTCCTCCTACCAGGCGAACACCGGGGAGCTGTTTTTT. The complete variable domain, with remaining parts taken from reference TRBV30 and TRBJ2-2, reads SQTIHQWPATLVQPVGSPLSLECTVEGTSNPNLYWYRQAAGRGLQLLFYSVGIGQISSEVPQNLSASRPQDRQFILSSKKLLLSDSGFYLCASSYQANTGELFFGEGSRLTVL.

This clone was counted only a few times. The chain joins TRBV12-5 to TRBJ1-1; D unclear. In germline, CDR1 is LGHNT, CDR2 FRNRAP. This CDR3 has 12 amino acids. V lost 1 base, J lost 4 bases, and 4 bases lay in between. The CDR3 DNA reads TGTGCTAGTGGTTTGGAGAGCACTGAAGCTTTCTTT. It codes for CASGLESTEAFF. Full variable domain (remainder filled in from reference TRBV12-5 and TRBJ1-1): DARVTQTPRHKVTEMGQEVTMRCQPILGHNTVFWYRQTMMQGLELLAYFRNRAPLDDSGMPKDRFSAEMPDATLATLKIQPSEPRDSAVYFCASGLESTEAFFGQGTRLTVV.

This clone showed up just a few times. This rearrangement joins TRBV5-1 to TRBJ1-1; D may be TRBD1 (6 bases). This CDR3 has 13 amino acids. V was cut by 3 bases and J by 1 base, with 7 bases left in between. The germline V gene encodes CDR1 SGHRS and CDR2 YFSETQ. CDR3 nucleotides: TGCGCCAGCAGCTGGGGACAGAACACTGAAGCTTTCTTT. It translates to CASSWGQNTEAFF.

This clone came up a few times. The J gene is TRBJ2-7, the V gene TRBV29-1, with D maybe TRBD1 (6 bases). V lost 5 bases and J lost 2, with 10 bases in between. The CDR3 has 12 residues. Germline loops: CDR1 SQVTM, CDR2 ANQGSEA. CDR3 region: CSVPTGTYEQYF. CDR3 sequence (DNA): TGCAGCGTTCCCACAGGGACCTACGAGCAGTACTTC.

The CDR3 region is CASRSTGSEAFF. The CDR3 region has the DNA TGTGCCAGCAGATCGACAGGCAGTGAAGCTTTCTTT. The chain recombines TRBV25-1 with TRBJ1-1; tentatively, D is TRBD1 (6 bases). Germline V gene lookup returns CDR1 MGHDK and CDR2 SYGVNS. The V gene lost 6 bases and the J gene lost 7 bases, with 12 bases spanning the gap. The CDR3 is 12 residues long.

This clone was detected only a few times. The chain recombines TRBV16 with TRBJ1-5; the D is unclear. This CDR3 is 13 amino acids long. Germline assignment: CDR1 KGHSY and CDR2 FQNENV. Between the trimmed V and J ends, which lost 3 bases and 5 bases, there was a span of 8 bases. The CDR3 is CASSHPGYQPQHF. The DNA for the CDR3 is TGTGCCAGCAGCCACCCAGGATATCAGCCCCAGCATTTT.

This clone turned up a few times. This chain joins TRBV7-2 and TRBJ2-5, with D perhaps TRBD1 (8 bases). V was trimmed by 5 bases and J by 5 bases, leaving 15 bases between them. CDR3 length equals 14 residues. Germline loops: CDR1 SGHTA, CDR2 FQGNSA. The CDR3 nucleotides are TGTGCCAGCAGCCGAGGACAGGGAGGGGAGACCCAGTACTTC. Protein product: CASSRGQGGETQYF.

The gene calls are TRBV19 and TRBJ1-5; D perhaps matches TRBD1 (5 bases). CDR1 LNHDA and CDR2 SQIVND come from the germline V gene (reference sequence). The CDR3 contains 14 residues. V was shortened by 3 bases and J by 7 bases, with 13 bases between the two germline ends. CDR3 in amino acids: CASSIFRETQPQHF. The CDR3 bases are TGTGCCAGTAGTATTTTCAGGGAAACCCAGCCCCAGCATTTT. The whole variable domain, remainder taken from reference TRBV19 and TRBJ1-5, is DGGITQSPKYLFRKEGQNVTLSCEQNLNHDAMYWYRQDPGQGLRLIYYSQIVNDFQKGDIAEGYSVSREKKESFPLTVTSAQKNPTAFYLCASSIFRETQPQHFGDGTRLSIL.

This clone was counted between two and nine times. This chain joins TRBV5-1 and TRBJ2-3; TRBD2 matches 7 bases. The CDR3 extends over 18 amino acids. Germline V lookup: CDR1 SGHRS, CDR2 YFSETQ. V was clipped by 4 bases and J by 1 base; unmatched bases: 15. The CDR3 DNA sequence: TGCGCCAGCAGCCATTGGTGGCCCGGGAGGCCCGGCACAGATACGCAGTATTTT. Translation gives CASSHWWPGRPGTDTQYF.

This clone showed up just a few times. The genes are TRBV5-4 and TRBJ2-7, with D tentatively TRBD1 (5 bases). The length of the CDR3 is 14 residues. The V end lost 3 bases, the J end lost 6 bases, and 16 bases lay between the germline ends. Germline-derived CDR1 and CDR2 are SGHNT and YYREEE (reference sequence). CDR3 region: CASSSPGQHGEQYF. The CDR3 DNA reads as TGTGCCAGCAGCTCCCCCGGACAACACGGCGAGCAGTACTTC.

The chain joins TRBV7-3 to TRBJ2-2; maybe TRBD1 (6 bases). CDR1 and CDR2 (germline): SGHTA, FQGTGA. Between the trimmed V and J ends, which lost 1 base and 7 bases, there was a span of 13 bases. This CDR3 has 15 amino acids. The CDR3 reads CASSLIGSGDGELFF. The CDR3 DNA follows: TGTGCCAGCAGCTTAATCGGGTCAGGGGACGGGGAGCTGTTTTTT.

The chain has TRBV30 and TRBJ1-5; 11 bases are a match to TRBD1. CDR1 GTSNPN and CDR2 SVGIG come from the germline V gene (reference sequence). Trimming at V came to 0 bases and at J to 6 bases, leaving 10 bases not matched to a gene. The CDR3 totals 17 residues. CDR3 amino acids: CAWSVLGGQGGRQPQHF. The CDR3 DNA follows: TGTGCCTGGAGTGTCCTAGGGGGACAGGGGGGACGTCAGCCCCAGCATTTT. Full variable domain (missing parts from reference TRBV30 and TRBJ1-5): SQTIHQWPATLVQPVGSPLSLECTVEGTSNPNLYWYRQAAGRGLQLLFYSVGIGQISSEVPQNLSASRPQDRQFILSSKKLLLSDSGFYLCAWSVLGGQGGRQPQHFGDGTRLSIL.

The rearrangement joins TRBV27 to TRBJ2-7; tentatively, D is TRBD1 (5 bases). Germline CDR1 MNHEY, CDR2 SMNVEV (reference sequence). The CDR3 totals 13 residues. V was shortened by 6 bases and J by 2 bases, with 11 bases between the two germline ends. Here the CDR3 DNA reads TGTGCCAGCAGCCGACAGCCCCCCTACGAGCAGTACTTC. This codes for CASSRQPPYEQYF.